Only a few counts were recorded for the clone carrying this TCR beta chain. No antigen is known for it. In TCRdb, the RT-PCR reads were re-called with MiXCR into one record per CDR3 protein. The sample lists 650,000 to 800,000 distinct CDR3 sequences, about 15% occurring once. Germline CDR1 reads MDHEN; CDR2 reads SYDVKM. V shed 1 base and J 7 bases; nucleotides not matched to a gene: 12. The CDR3 runs to 17 residues. This entry is derived from a study of response to subunit inactivated influenza vaccine. Regarding the study as a whole: Every seasonal influenza vaccination brings in few new T cells, the authors suggested.

The TCR was taken from a man aged 45 to 65 who received an inactivated influenza vaccine. This material consisted of PBMCs from blood, taken 14 to 15 days before vaccination. The genes are TRBV28 and TRBJ2-1, with 8 bases lining up with TRBD1. This CDR3 is CASSLSGTGQRGNEQFF. Written as DNA, the CDR3 is TGTGCCAGCAGTTTATCCGGGACAGGTCAAAGGGGGAATGAGCAGTTCTTC.